This TCR beta chain was captured by sequencing in a study of T-cell memory formation after mild COVID-19. This clonotype has just a few counts. TCRdb re-derived calls from the 5' RACE reads in MiXCR, one entry per CDR3 protein. The table includes 450,000 to 700,000 distinct CDR3 sequences, under 20% detected once. The CDR3 contains 13 residues. Trimming took 5 bases from V and 2 from J, leaving 10 bases between them. The germline V gene encodes CDR1 SGDLS and CDR2 YYNGEE. Sample: PBMCs or a T cell subset sorted from them (not recorded which). The clonotype originates from an adult woman who had mild COVID-19 (a few samples of this study predate the infection). Cell type and time point are not known. The chain links TRBV9 to TRBJ1-2, with unresolved D. In nucleotides, the CDR3 is TGTGCCAGCAGGCCCGCCCCCAACTATGGCTACACCTTC. This gives the protein CASRPAPNYGYTF.